The next 11 T cell receptor beta chains were all read from a single sample in a study of regulatory T cells in long-lasting Graves disease (dated by TCRdb to about 2021). The library was prepared using multiplex PCR. Sequencing instrument: Illumina HiSeq 4000. TCR beta libraries were built with iRepertoire HTBI primers and Arm-PCR amplification of CDR3 regions. Using fastp trimming at Q25 and MiXCR clonotype assembly, TCRdb reanalyzed the public sequencing data and kept in-frame beta chains. Duplicate CDR3 protein sequences are folded into a single record with the most common DNA and genes. The sample yields 350,000 to 500,000 distinct CDR3 sequences; approximately 16% were counted once. The top ten constitute about 10% of the sample. Explained via the paper, the time point label denotes: newly diagnosed GD, antithyroid drugs for less than 3 months. For both TCR sequencing and RNA sequencing, RNA was extracted from PBMCs using TRIzol.

The data also belong to a second study, concerning T cells in Graves' hyperthyroidism and ophthalmopathy.

The sample in question was peripheral blood mononuclear cells (PBMCs), obtained at new diagnosis, from a patient treated with antithyroid drugs. The receptors here all came from a woman in her thirties with Graves disease. Donor details come from another sample of the same person, matched by shared clones.

This clonotype was recorded at least ten times. This rearrangement joins TRBV2 to TRBJ2-3; weak D call: TRBD2 (5 bases). The CDR3 extends over 12 amino acids. V lost 9 bases, J lost 6 bases, and 13 bases lay in between. Germline CDR1 reads SNHLY; CDR2 reads FYNNEI. As DNA, the CDR3 is TGTGCCAGTGGGTGGGGAGTGGATACGCAGTATTTT. Translated: CASGWGVDTQYF.

The table lists this clonotype with many counts. DNA of the CDR3: TGCAGCGTTGAACCGGGACAGGGAACAGATACGCAGTATTTT. This translates into CSVEPGQGTDTQYF. The genes are TRBV29-1 and TRBJ2-3, with 9 positions matching TRBD1. V lost 2 bases, J lost 3 bases, and 3 bases stayed unmatched. Germline CDR1 and CDR2: SQVTM and ANQGSEA. CDR3 length equals 14 residues.

The rearrangement uses TRBV19 and TRBJ2-6; D is uncertain. V shed 6 bases and J shed 2 bases, with 2 bases lying between them. Germline CDR1 and CDR2: LNHDA and SQIVND (reference sequence). The CDR3 covers 12 residues. The CDR3 DNA follows: TGTGCCAGTAGGCCTGGGGCCAACGTCCTGACTTTC. This sequence encodes CASRPGANVLTF.

CDR3 bases: TGTGCCAGCAGGGGCCCAGGGGCGGACACCGGGGAGCTGTTTTTT. Protein sequence: CASRGPGADTGELFF. This chain joins TRBV9 and TRBJ2-2, with D tentatively TRBD1 (6 bases). From germline, CDR1 is SGDLS and CDR2 YYNGEE. Trimming shortened V by 5 bases and J by 3 bases, and 14 bases separated the two germline ends. The CDR3 covers 15 residues. Variable domain in full (rest from reference TRBV9 and TRBJ2-2): DSGVTQTPKHLITATGQRVTLRCSPRSGDLSVYWYQQSLDQGLQFLIQYYNGEERAKGNILERFSAQQFPDLHSELNLSSLELGDSALYFCASRGPGADTGELFFGEGSRLTVL.

This chain uses TRBV7-9 with TRBJ2-7; D is perhaps TRBD1 (6 bases). Germline V CDR1 and CDR2: SEHNR, FQNEAQ (reference sequence). The V end lost 4 bases, the J end lost 5 bases, and 15 bases lay between the germline ends. This CDR3 region has 14 residues. The CDR3, as DNA: TGTGCCAGCAGCTACCGACAGGACCCCCACGAGCAGTACTTC. Translated, it gives CASSYRQDPHEQYF.

The table lists this clonotype with many counts. CDR3 amino acids: CASSLARGVEDSQETQYF. CDR3 nucleotides: TGTGCCAGCAGCTTAGCGAGGGGAGTGGAAGACAGTCAAGAGACCCAGTACTTC. The chain uses TRBV11-3 and TRBJ2-5, with D tentatively TRBD1 or TRBD2 (5 bases each). The CDR3 sequence is 18 residues long. V lost 1 base, J lost 2 bases, and 20 bases lay in between. Germline-derived CDR1 and CDR2 are SGHNT and YENEEA.

This chain uses TRBV10-2 with TRBJ2-1; D may be TRBD2 (5 bases). Per the germline V gene, CDR1 is WSHSY and CDR2 is SAAADI. Trimming pared 7 bases from V and 10 bases from J, leaving 14 bases between. The CDR3 is 12 amino acids. CDR3 region: CASTWEFGEQFF. The CDR3 coding sequence is TGCGCCAGCACGTGGGAGTTTGGAGAGCAGTTCTTC.

This clonotype occurred many times. The V call is TRBV7-2, the J call TRBJ2-2; possibly TRBD2 for D (6 bases). Between the trimmed V and J ends, which lost 4 bases and 3 bases, there was a span of 21 bases. Germline loops: CDR1 SGHTA, CDR2 FQGNSA. The length of the CDR3 is 18 residues. CDR3 loop: CASSSPWEWGGYTGELFF. The CDR3 coding sequence is TGTGCCAGCAGCTCGCCCTGGGAGTGGGGAGGATACACCGGGGAGCTGTTTTTT. Drawing the rest from reference TRBV7-2 and TRBJ2-2, the complete variable domain is GAGVSQSPSNKVTEKGKDVELRCDPISGHTALYWYRQSLGQGLEFLIYFQGNSAPDKSGLPSDRFSAERTGGSVSTLTIQRTQQEDSAVYLCASSSPWEWGGYTGELFFGEGSRLTVL.

This clonotype was counted many times. V and J are TRBV7-9 and TRBJ2-1, with D perhaps matching TRBD2 (6 bases). The CDR3 spans 15 residues. Trimming shortened V by 5 bases and J by 6 bases, and 17 bases separated the two germline ends. CDR1 and CDR2 (germline): SEHNR, FQNEAQ (reference sequence). CDR3 protein: CASSAMGGLRNEQFF. The CDR3 DNA reads TGTGCCAGCAGCGCTATGGGGGGTCTCCGCAATGAGCAGTTCTTC.

The chain is built from TRBV7-2 and TRBJ2-2; D remains ambiguous. V lost 3 bases, J lost 0 bases, and 5 bases lay in between. There are 14 residues in the CDR3. From germline, CDR1 is SGHTA and CDR2 FQGNSA. The CDR3 region has the DNA TGTGCCAGCAGCTTGGCGGCGAACACCGGGGAGCTGTTTTTT. This translates into CASSLAANTGELFF.

This clonotype was recorded many times. This rearrangement joins TRBV28 to TRBJ2-7; no clear D. CDR3 length equals 14 residues. CDR1 MDHEN and CDR2 SYDVKM come from the germline V gene. The V and J ends lost 7 bases and 0 bases respectively, with 13 bases between them. The CDR3 spells CASTSALSSYEQYF. The DNA for the CDR3 is TGTGCCAGCACGAGCGCACTGAGCTCCTACGAGCAGTACTTC. Using reference TRBV28 and TRBJ2-7 for the parts outside the CDR3, the full variable domain is DVKVTQSSRYLVKRTGEKVFLECVQDMDHENMFWYRQDPGLGLRLIYFSYDVKMKEKGDIPEGYSVSREKKERFSLILESASTNQTSMYLCASTSALSSYEQYFGPGTRLTVT.